This entry is about one T cell receptor beta chain. TCRdb keeps only in-frame clones here, not all; method: immunoSEQ multiplex PCR. The sample carries 55,000 to 65,000 clones, around 80% recorded once. The CDR3 has 17 residues. V was trimmed by 3 bases and J by 1 base, leaving 18 bases between them. Germline loops: CDR1 SGHTA, CDR2 FQGNSA. The data belong to a study of blood T cell repertoires in COVID-19. The V call is TRBV7-2, the J call TRBJ2-5, with a weak D call TRBD1 (6 bases). Input material: peripheral blood. The sequence derives from a man aged 55 to 70 with acute or convalescent COVID-19. DNA of the CDR3: TGTGCCAGCAGCTTTCCCAGGGGAGCCCCCTTCCAAGAGACCCAGTACTTC. It codes for CASSFPRGAPFQETQYF.